One and the same sample provided the 25 T cell receptor beta chains below, sequenced in a study of cytomegalovirus exposure and HLA in healthy donors. The PCR made use of 60 Vbeta and 13 Jbeta primers. TCRdb's table, derived via immunoSEQ multiplex PCR, lists solely in-frame clones and lacks some. In the table there are fewer than 150,000 clones, approximately 67% of which are singletons. The sample comprised PBMCs. Receptors originate from a man aged 18 to 35 in good health and CMV-seropositive.

The V call is TRBV4-1, the J call TRBJ1-6; a weak D match, TRBD1 (6 bases). The CDR3 is 15 amino acids. Germline CDR1 MGHRA, CDR2 YSYEKL. Between the trimmed V and J ends, which lost 1 base and 10 bases, there was a span of 14 bases. CDR3 region: CASSQGKTGTSPLHF. CDR3 nucleotides: TGCGCCAGCAGCCAAGGGAAGACAGGAACCTCACCCCTCCACTTT.

V and J are TRBV7-9 and TRBJ2-5; D is perhaps TRBD2 (5 bases). Trimming pared 1 base from V and 3 bases from J, leaving 12 bases between. Germline CDR1 reads SEHNR; CDR2 reads FQNEAQ (reference sequence). The CDR3 loop spans 15 amino acids. The CDR3 loop is CASSLGHGIEETQYF. CDR3 in DNA: TGTGCCAGCAGCTTAGGTCACGGGATTGAAGAGACCCAGTACTTC. Looking up the rest from reference TRBV7-9 and TRBJ2-5 gives the full variable domain: DTGVSQNPRHKITKRGQNVTFRCDPISEHNRLYWYRQTLGQGPEFLTYFQNEAQLEKSRLLSDRFSAERPKGSFSTLEIQRTEQGDSAMYLCASSLGHGIEETQYFGPGTRLLVL.

This sequence joins TRBV11-2 and TRBJ1-4; 10 positions match TRBD1. With V trimmed by 6 bases and J by 10 bases, 11 bases remained unmatched. The CDR3 is made up of 15 amino acids. Germline CDR1 is SGHAT and CDR2 is FQNNGV. The CDR3 spells CASRGQGKSKGKLFF. CDR3 DNA: TGTGCCAGCAGGGGACAGGGGAAGTCGAAAGGAAAACTGTTTTTT.

This rearrangement joins TRBV7-2 to TRBJ2-5; D gene unclear. This CDR3 is built from 12 residues. Germline V lookup: CDR1 SGHTA, CDR2 FQGNSA. Trimming stripped 4 bases from V and 7 bases from J, with 10 bases between. CDR3 nucleotide sequence: TGTGCCAGCAGCTCCCCCTACGGGACCCAGTACTTC. It specifies CASSSPYGTQYF.

The genes are TRBV5-1 and TRBJ2-5; 7 bases map to TRBD1. The CDR3 contains 14 residues. The V and J ends lost 4 bases and 1 base, in that order; junction bases with no gene match: 4. Germline V CDR1 and CDR2: SGHRS, YFSETQ. In DNA, the CDR3 is TGCGCCAGCAGCCCGGGACAGCTCCAAGAGACCCAGTACTTC. Residues: CASSPGQLQETQYF.

J is TRBJ2-3 and V is TRBV4-1; D perhaps matches TRBD1 (6 bases). The CDR3 runs 16 residues. Trimming left V 4 bases short and J 1 base short, with 15 bases between. The V gene's germline CDR1 is MGHRA and CDR2 YSYEKL. The CDR3 sequence is CASSLPTGSGTDTQYF. CDR3 DNA: TGCGCCAGCAGCCTTCCAACAGGGTCTGGCACAGATACGCAGTATTTT.

The chain recombines TRBV9 with TRBJ1-1; D is perhaps TRBD1 (6 bases). Trimming pared 2 bases from V and 7 bases from J, leaving 12 bases between. Germline-derived CDR1 and CDR2 are SGDLS and YYNGEE. This CDR3 comprises 13 residues. CDR3 DNA sequence: TGTGCCAGCAGCGTCGATAACAGGGATGAAGCTTTCTTT. Amino acid sequence: CASSVDNRDEAFF.

The sample holds a few counts of this clone. The rearrangement links TRBV19 to TRBJ1-1; 7 bases are a match to TRBD1. Germline V gene lookup returns CDR1 LNHDA and CDR2 SQIVND (reference sequence). Losses at the gene ends were 7 bases for V and 4 bases for J; bases not matched to a gene: 9. The CDR3 totals 14 residues. CDR3 sequence reads: CASTLTGYGTEAFF. As DNA, the CDR3 is TGTGCCAGTACCTTGACAGGGTATGGCACTGAAGCTTTCTTT. Full variable domain (outside the CDR3, taken from reference TRBV19 and TRBJ1-1): DGGITQSPKYLFRKEGQNVTLSCEQNLNHDAMYWYRQDPGQGLRLIYYSQIVNDFQKGDIAEGYSVSREKKESFPLTVTSAQKNPTAFYLCASTLTGYGTEAFFGQGTRLTVV.

This chain links TRBV6-1 with TRBJ1-2; the D gene is possibly TRBD1 (6 bases). The CDR3 runs 15 residues. Trimming pared 2 bases from V and 8 bases from J, leaving 18 bases between. Per the germline V gene, CDR1 is MNHNS and CDR2 is SASEGT. The CDR3 nucleotides are TGTGCCAGCAGTGAACCGAAACAGGGCGTTGGGGGCTACACCTTC. This encodes CASSEPKQGVGGYTF.

This sequence joins TRBV28 and TRBJ2-2, with 8 bases lining up with TRBD2. The CDR3 covers 14 residues. V was pared by 4 bases and J by 7 bases, with 5 bases of the junction left unmatched. CDR1 is MDHEN and CDR2 is SYDVKM in the germline V gene. CDR3 nucleotide sequence: TGTGCCAGCAGTTCGGGGGGGTATGGCGGGGAGCTGTTTTTT. Translating gives CASSSGGYGGELFF.

This clone was recorded a few times. V is TRBV4-2 and J is TRBJ1-5, with 8 bases matching TRBD1. Germline CDR1 reads LGHNA; CDR2 reads YNFKEQ. The CDR3 extends over 15 amino acids. The V gene end was trimmed by 2 bases and the J gene end by 5 bases; junction bases not matched to a gene: 5. The CDR3 DNA is TGTGCCAGCAGCCAATTTGGACAGGGCGATCAGCCCCAGCATTTT. Amino acids: CASSQFGQGDQPQHF.

The V call is TRBV7-2, the J call TRBJ1-5, with 8 nucleotides matching TRBD1. Germline CDR1 is SGHTA and CDR2 is FQGNSA. The CDR3 contains 15 residues. With 5 bases clipped from V and 6 bases from J, the junction kept 9 bases outside the gene matches. CDR3 DNA: TGTGCCAGCAGCGCTGGACAGGGTTGGAGTCAGCCCCAGCATTTT. As protein: CASSAGQGWSQPQHF.

The chain recombines TRBV7-9 with TRBJ1-4, with D perhaps matching TRBD1 (6 bases). Per germline, CDR1 SEHNR and CDR2 FQNEAQ (reference sequence). Trimming left V 2 bases short and J 5 bases short, with 12 bases between. This CDR3 contains 15 residues. Written as DNA, the CDR3 is TGTGCCAGCAGCTTATCGGCAGGGGCAAATGAAAAACTGTTTTTT. Protein: CASSLSAGANEKLFF.

The chain has TRBV6-5 and TRBJ1-5; 8 nucleotides align to TRBD1. V lost 5 bases to trimming and J lost 7 bases; unmatched junction nucleotides: 7. CDR1 MNHEY and CDR2 SVGAGI come from the germline V gene. This CDR3 contains 14 residues. The CDR3 here is CASSPGQGRQPQHF. Here the CDR3 DNA reads TGTGCCAGCAGTCCTGGACAGGGACGGCAGCCCCAGCATTTT.

The rearrangement uses TRBV5-5 and TRBJ2-7, with a possible D match to TRBD1 (5 bases). Germline V gene sequence: CDR1 SGHKS, CDR2 YYEKEE (reference sequence). The CDR3 contains 11 residues. Trimming removed 6 bases at V and 7 bases at J, with 11 bases between. The CDR3 DNA follows: TGTGCCAGCAACCGGGCAGGGGAGCAGTACGTC. The encoded protein is CASNRAGEQYV.

The chain is built from TRBV27 and TRBJ1-2, with 8 bases fitting TRBD1. Looked up from germline, CDR1 is MNHEY and CDR2 is SMNVEV (reference sequence). V lost 6 bases and J lost 0; bases outside the gene matches: 6. CDR3 length equals 15 residues. The CDR3 nucleotides are TGTGCCAGCAGAAGGGGGACAGGAGCTAACTATGGCTACACCTTC. Translated: CASRRGTGANYGYTF.

This chain uses TRBV28 with TRBJ1-3; 10 bases agree with TRBD1. Germline V lookup: CDR1 MDHEN, CDR2 SYDVKM. V dropped 5 bases and J dropped 6; count of bases not matched to a gene: 4. The CDR3 consists of 14 residues. As DNA, the CDR3 is TGTGCCAGCAGTCCGACAGGGGGCGAAAACACCATATATTTT. Translating gives CASSPTGGENTIYF. The full variable domain, rest sourced from reference TRBV28 and TRBJ1-3, is DVKVTQSSRYLVKRTGEKVFLECVQDMDHENMFWYRQDPGLGLRLIYFSYDVKMKEKGDIPEGYSVSREKKERFSLILESASTNQTSMYLCASSPTGGENTIYFGEGSWLTVV.

J is TRBJ1-2 and V is TRBV2; 9 bases fit TRBD1. Germline V gene sequence: CDR1 SNHLY, CDR2 FYNNEI. After removal of 6 bases from V and 3 bases from J, the junction contained 5 bases not matched to a gene. CDR3 length: 14 residues. CDR3 nucleotides: TGTGCCAGCAGCACCGGGACAGGGTACTATGGCTACACCTTC. This gives the protein CASSTGTGYYGYTF.

The chain recombines TRBV28 with TRBJ1-6; D uncertain. The CDR3 is 13 amino acids. The germline CDR1 and CDR2 sequences are MDHEN and SYDVKM. The ends were cut back, 6 bases at V and 1 base at J, with 4 bases in the middle. CDR3 sequence reads: CASRRSYNSPLHF. CDR3 nucleotide sequence: TGTGCCAGCAGGCGATCCTATAATTCACCCCTCCACTTT.

With regard to this clone: A junction end diverges from the germline sequence, so it may reflect a read error. The chain couples TRBV5-4 to TRBJ2-7, with D maybe TRBD2 (6 bases). The CDR3 runs 17 residues. Per germline, CDR1 SGHNT and CDR2 YYREEE (reference sequence). CDR3 DNA: TGTGCCAGCAGCCTGGGGTGGGGGGAGAGACTATCCTCCGAGCAGTACTTC. Translated, it gives CASSLGWGERLSSEQYF.

The chain couples TRBV10-1 to TRBJ1-1; no reliable D call. V was cut by 3 bases and J by 1 base, with 6 bases left in between. The CDR3 runs to 13 residues. Germline loops: CDR1 WNHNN, CDR2 SYGVQD (reference sequence). The CDR3 DNA is TGCGCCAGCAGTGACCCACAGAACACTGAAGCTTTCTTT. Residues: CASSDPQNTEAFF.

This clone showed up just a few times. J is TRBJ2-3 and V is TRBV7-2, with D possibly TRBD2 on 7 matching bases. Per the germline V gene, CDR1 is SGHTA and CDR2 is FQGNSA. Trimming removed 2 bases from V and 6 bases from J, with 15 bases in between. The CDR3 covers 15 residues. The CDR3 loop reads CASSLLAGAGDTQYF. As DNA, the CDR3 is TGTGCCAGCAGCTTATTGGCGGGGGCCGGGGATACGCAGTATTTT.

V and J are TRBV27 and TRBJ2-5, with D possibly being TRBD1 (5 bases). The CDR3 runs to 15 residues. Germline CDR1 reads MNHEY; CDR2 reads SMNVEV (reference sequence). V shed 5 bases and J shed 5 bases, with 18 bases lying between them. The CDR3: CASSPSQGLGETQYF. Here the CDR3 DNA reads TGTGCCAGCAGTCCAAGTCAGGGCCTGGGGGAGACCCAGTACTTC.

In this sample, this clone turned up a few times. The gene calls are TRBV6-1 and TRBJ1-2; 7 bases map to TRBD1. The CDR3 has 11 amino acids. The germline V gene has CDR1 MNHNS and CDR2 SASEGT. V lost 6 bases, J lost 13 bases, and 8 bases stayed unmatched. CDR3 loop: CASSGTVVSTF. The CDR3 DNA reads TGTGCCAGCAGCGGGACAGTAGTCTCCACCTTC.

The chain is built from TRBV6-5 and TRBJ2-1; the match to TRBD2 covers 15 bases. V gave up 2 bases and J gave up 10 bases; unmatched junction bases: 3. Germline CDR1 reads MNHEY; CDR2 reads SVGAGI. There are 15 residues in the CDR3. CDR3 bases: TGTGCCAGCAGTTACAGGACTAGCGGGGGGGCGGAGCAGTTCTTC. Translation gives CASSYRTSGGAEQFF.